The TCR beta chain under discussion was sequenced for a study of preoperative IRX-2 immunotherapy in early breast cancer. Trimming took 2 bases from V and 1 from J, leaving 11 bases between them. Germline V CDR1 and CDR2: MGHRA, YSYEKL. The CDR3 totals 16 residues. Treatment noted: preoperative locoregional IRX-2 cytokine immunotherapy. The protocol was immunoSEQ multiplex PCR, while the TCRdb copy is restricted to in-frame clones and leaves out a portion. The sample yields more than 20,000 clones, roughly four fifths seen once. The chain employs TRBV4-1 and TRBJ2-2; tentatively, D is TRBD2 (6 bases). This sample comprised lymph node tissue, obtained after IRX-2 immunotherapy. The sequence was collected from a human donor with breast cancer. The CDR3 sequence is CASSQLRAGNTGELFF. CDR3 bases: TGCGCCAGCAGCCAATTGAGAGCGGGGAACACCGGGGAGCTGTTTTTT.